Shown below are 19 T cell receptor beta chains from a single sample sequenced in a study of technical replicates of blood from a few donors. Here immunoSEQ multiplex PCR was the method, and the copy in TCRdb shows in-frame clones only, minus some. The repertoire holds some 91,000 clones, with nearly 97% as singletons. Sequencing was carried out using T cells isolated from PBMCs. The receptors here all came from a human donor in good health.

The CDR3 DNA sequence: TGCGCCAGCAGGGGCGTGGACAATGAGCAGTTCTTC. It codes for CASRGVDNEQFF. The V gene is TRBV5-1, the J gene TRBJ2-1; no clear D. The CDR3 extends over 12 amino acids. The germline V and J ends were trimmed by 5 bases and 5 bases, with 8 bases remaining between them. Germline lookup yields CDR1 SGHRS and CDR2 YFSETQ.

V gene TRBV2 combines with J gene TRBJ2-3; 7 nucleotides match TRBD2. This CDR3 spans 12 amino acids. The junction had 2 bases not matched to a gene; V was cut back by 5 bases and J by 6 bases. CDR1 is SNHLY and CDR2 is FYNNEI in the germline V gene. CDR3 residues: CASSLGGDTQYF. The CDR3 DNA follows: TGTGCCAGCAGTTTGGGGGGGGATACGCAGTATTTT.

The chain recombines TRBV6-1 with TRBJ2-7, with D tentatively TRBD2 (6 bases). Germline CDR1 reads MNHNS; CDR2 reads SASEGT. This CDR3 contains 13 residues. Trimming left V 4 bases short and J 2 bases short, with 9 bases between. The CDR3 region is CASSAGLTYEQYF. The CDR3 bases are TGTGCCAGCAGTGCGGGACTCACCTACGAGCAGTACTTC.

The chain combines TRBV7-9 with TRBJ2-7, with D possibly matching TRBD1 (6 bases). The germline V and J ends were trimmed by 1 base and 1 base, with 14 bases remaining between them. The CDR3 has 16 residues. The V gene's germline CDR1 is SEHNR and CDR2 FQNEAQ (reference sequence). CDR3 DNA: TGTGCCAGCAGCTTAGTAGGGGGACCGCTTTCCTACGAGCAGTACTTC. This gives the protein CASSLVGGPLSYEQYF. The complete variable domain, with remaining parts taken from reference TRBV7-9 and TRBJ2-7, reads DTGVSQNPRHKITKRGQNVTFRCDPISEHNRLYWYRQTLGQGPEFLTYFQNEAQLEKSRLLSDRFSAERPKGSFSTLEIQRTEQGDSAMYLCASSLVGGPLSYEQYFGPGTRLTVT.

CDR3 bases: TGTGCCAGCAGCCAAGATAGTTGGAGCTCCTATAATTCACCCCTCCACTTT. This translates into CASSQDSWSSYNSPLHF. This chain uses TRBV4-2 with TRBJ1-6; D is unclear. The CDR3 runs to 17 residues. V was clipped by 0 bases and J by 0 bases, with 9 bases between them. Germline assignment: CDR1 LGHNA and CDR2 YNFKEQ.

The V gene is TRBV19, the J gene TRBJ2-3, with TRBD2 matching 9 bases. This CDR3 is 16 amino acids long. CDR1 is LNHDA and CDR2 is SQIVND in the germline V gene (reference sequence). The CDR3 nucleotides are TGTGACGCAAAAGCTAAACAGCGGGGGGGCACAGATACGCAGTATTTT. Protein: CDAKAKQRGGTDTQYF. Combining the CDR3 with reference TRBV19 and TRBJ2-3 gives the whole variable domain DGGITQSPKYLFRKEGQNVTLSCEQNLNHDAMYWYRQDPGQGLRLIYYSQIVNDFQKGDIAEGYSVSREKKESFPLTVTSAQKNPTAFYLCDAKAKQRGGTDTQYFGPGTRLTVL.

This chain uses TRBV19 with TRBJ2-7; D gene uncertain. This CDR3 is built from 15 residues. Trimming pared 4 bases from V and 7 bases from J, leaving 20 bases between. Germline values: CDR1 LNHDA, CDR2 SQIVND (reference sequence). The CDR3 sequence: CASSSSSSRSWEQYF. As DNA, the CDR3 is TGTGCCAGTAGTAGCTCTTCCTCTAGATCTTGGGAGCAGTACTTC.

The chain couples TRBV6-1 to TRBJ1-1, with TRBD1 matching 9 bases. The J segment lost 1 base and the V segment lost 7 bases, leaving 4 bases of the junction unmatched. Per the germline V gene, CDR1 is MNHNS and CDR2 is SASEGT. The CDR3 is made up of 14 amino acids. As DNA, the CDR3 is TGTGCCAGCAACAGGGGGCAGGGGAACACTGAAGCTTTCTTT. Amino acids: CASNRGQGNTEAFF.

The chain has TRBV6-5 and TRBJ1-1; D not resolved. V shed 0 bases and J shed 0 bases, with 11 bases lying between them. The CDR3 extends over 16 amino acids. Germline assignment: CDR1 MNHEY and CDR2 SVGAGI. The CDR3 reads CASSYSTRGLNTEAFF. The CDR3 DNA follows: TGTGCCAGCAGTTACTCGACACGGGGATTGAACACTGAAGCTTTCTTT.

V and J are TRBV7-2 and TRBJ2-1; TRBD2 aligns across 7 bases. Germline CDR1 and CDR2: SGHTA and FQGNSA. V was pared by 3 bases and J by 3 bases, with 14 bases of the junction left unmatched. This CDR3 is 18 amino acids long. The CDR3 loop reads CASSFRRSAGVFYNEQFF. The CDR3 nucleotides read TGTGCCAGCAGCTTTCGGAGGTCGGCGGGAGTGTTCTACAATGAGCAGTTCTTC.

V and J are TRBV18 and TRBJ2-5; the match to TRBD1 covers 8 bases. The CDR3 has 14 residues. With 3 bases clipped from V and 4 bases from J, the junction kept 4 bases outside the gene matches. Germline V CDR1 and CDR2: KGHSH, LQKENI. The CDR3: CASSPDRVVETQYF. DNA of the CDR3: TGTGCCAGCTCACCGGACAGGGTCGTAGAGACCCAGTACTTC.

This chain links TRBV12-5 with TRBJ2-1, with D perhaps TRBD2 (5 bases). CDR3 length: 15 amino acids. V lost 6 bases and J 4 bases, leaving 16 bases between the germline ends. Germline CDR1 is LGHNT and CDR2 is FRNRAP. This CDR3 is CASGPGLDHYNEQFF. In nucleotides, the CDR3 is TGTGCTAGTGGACCCGGACTCGACCATTACAATGAGCAGTTCTTC.

The CDR3 reads CASSRTPRSDTEAFF. The CDR3 DNA sequence: TGTGCCAGCAGCCGGACACCAAGATCGGACACTGAAGCTTTCTTT. The chain combines TRBV6-1 with TRBJ1-1, with D tentatively TRBD1 (5 bases). Germline CDR1 and CDR2: MNHNS and SASEGT. CDR3 size: 15 residues. Deletions cut 6 bases from V and 3 bases from J, with 17 bases between.

About this clone: The same CDR3 can be traced to other DNA sequences in this sample. This rearrangement joins TRBV5-1 to TRBJ2-1, with 7 nucleotides matching TRBD1. Germline CDR1 reads SGHRS; CDR2 reads YFSETQ. J gave up 4 bases and V 4 bases, and 8 bases lay outside the gene matches. CDR3 size: 15 residues. CDR3 loop: CASSLGQSTYNEQFF. The CDR3 region has the DNA TGCGCCAGCAGCCTGGGACAGTCAACGTACAATGAGCAGTTCTTC.

The chain links TRBV11-2 to TRBJ2-6, with D unresolved. The CDR3 covers 16 residues. Per germline, CDR1 SGHAT and CDR2 FQNNGV. V was clipped by 1 base and J by 0 bases, with 7 bases between them. CDR3: CASSLVVRSGANVLTF. In nucleotides, the CDR3 is TGTGCCAGCAGCTTAGTTGTCCGCTCTGGGGCCAACGTCCTGACTTTC.

Points on this clone: The junction and the germline gene differ at one end; a read error may be behind it. The V call is TRBV5-1, the J call TRBJ2-7; 10 bases agree with TRBD1. CDR3 length equals 15 residues. Germline CDR1 reads SGHRS; CDR2 reads YFSETQ. CDR3 in DNA: TGCGCCAGCAGCTTTCCGGGACAGGGGACCTACGATCAGTACTTC. It specifies CASSFPGQGTYDQYF.

This chain uses TRBV6-1 with TRBJ2-7; unclear D gene. CDR3 length: 12 residues. Per the germline V gene, CDR1 is MNHNS and CDR2 is SASEGT. V was shortened by 3 bases and J by 3 bases, with 6 bases between the two germline ends. This chain's CDR3 is CASSEAGYEQYF. CDR3 coding DNA: TGTGCCAGCAGTGAGGCAGGCTACGAGCAGTACTTC.

The rearrangement uses TRBV6-4 and TRBJ2-1, with 7 bases fitting TRBD2. The CDR3 covers 13 residues. CDR1 is MRHNA and CDR2 is SNTAGT in the germline V gene. V gave up 4 bases and J gave up 7 bases; unmatched junction bases: 4. The CDR3 reads CASSGGSQNEQFF. In DNA, the CDR3 is TGTGCCAGCAGTGGCGGGAGTCAAAATGAGCAGTTCTTC.

The V and J genes are TRBV6-5 and TRBJ1-1; unclear D gene. From germline, CDR1 is MNHEY and CDR2 SVGAGI. V gave up 5 bases and J gave up 1 base, with 11 bases separating them. The CDR3 length is 14 residues. The CDR3 nucleotides read TGTGCCAGCAGTGAACTCCCGGGGAACACTGAAGCTTTCTTT. Translating it yields CASSELPGNTEAFF.